The entry below describes one T cell receptor (beta chain). Its antigen is unknown. In the original workflow: Lowest detectable productive clonotype frequency was 2.59 x 10-5. Repertoires were generated with immunoSEQ multiplex PCR, while TCRdb's copy carries only in-frame clones and drops some. That table is the source of V, J and clone size, and D and trimming were worked out from the DNA. The table shows 3,000 to 4,500 clones, with over 75% occurring only once. Trimming removed 2 bases at V and 3 bases at J, with 18 bases between. The CDR3 loop spans 16 amino acids. Per the germline V gene, CDR1 is SGHTS and CDR2 is YDEGEE. The entry originates in a study of STAT5B mutations in CD4+ large granular lymphocyte leukemia. Findings and limits, study-wide: Without putative leukemic clones, patient CD4-sorted repertoires remained more clonal than healthy CD4+ repertoires. Top patient clones used TRBV06 genes more often: 8/27 versus 2/35 in controls.

Buffy coats from healthy blood donors served as controls. The sequence derives from a human donor in good health. The chain joins TRBV5-8 to TRBJ2-7; no clear D. Specimen: CD4+ T cells from blood buffy coats. The DNA for the CDR3 is TGTGCCAGCAGCTTCGGGCCAGTCTCGGTGGGCTACGAGCAGTACTTC. Translating gives CASSFGPVSVGYEQYF. The entire variable domain, with the rest obtained from reference TRBV5-8 and TRBJ2-7, is as follows: EAGVTQSPTHLIKTRGQQATLRCSPISGHTSVYWYQQALGLGLQFLLWYDEGEERNRGNFPPRFSGRQFPNYSSELNVNALELEDSALYLCASSFGPVSVGYEQYFGPGTRLTVT.